This T cell receptor beta chain came from a study of blood T cells in healthy people across ages. The use of a sample-barcoded 5' primer and a J-beta primer mix characterized a second PCR of about 7 to 12 cycles. MiXCR was run by TCRdb on the 5' RACE reads, yielding one entry per CDR3 protein. The sample includes about 1.6 million distinct CDR3 sequences, around 36% seen only once; the top ten take about 10%. This clonotype was counted once. The sequence was obtained from a woman under 40 in good health. The sample was blood.

In DNA form, the CDR3 reads TGTGCCAGCAGCCAAACCGATCTTCTAGCGGGGGGAGGAGAGACCCAGTACTTC. Amino acid sequence: CASSQTDLLAGGGETQYF. The rearrangement joins TRBV4-2 to TRBJ2-5; TRBD2 aligns across 11 bases. The trim removed 2 bases at V and 4 bases at J, leaving 12 bases unmatched. The CDR3 contains 18 residues. CDR1 and CDR2 from the germline V gene are LGHNA and YNFKEQ.